This entry lists 21 T cell receptor beta chains sequenced from one sample in a study of spatial heterogeneity in lung cancer (dated by TCRdb to the late 2010s). The time point label for this specimen denotes: blood at routine non-recurrence follow-up after resection. The receptor library was made with 5' RACE. The sequencing machine was a NextSeq 500. Using fastp trimming at Q25 and MiXCR clonotype assembly, TCRdb reanalyzed the public sequencing data and kept in-frame beta chains. Every CDR3 protein is listed once, alongside the most common genes and DNA of its rows. For this sample there are 8,500 to 14,000 distinct CDR3 sequences; over 9.5% appear just once. The biggest ten clones account for 30% to 35% of the sample. This specimen was PBMCs, taken at follow-up. These receptors were collected from a female donor with early-stage non-small cell lung cancer.

V is TRBV6-9 and J is TRBJ2-1; possibly TRBD2 for D (6 bases). The germline V and J ends were trimmed by 0 bases and 5 bases, with 14 bases remaining between them. From germline, CDR1 is MNHGY and CDR2 SVAAGI. The CDR3 has 16 residues. The CDR3 here is CASSYSSGPGDNEQFF. CDR3 nucleotide sequence: TGTGCCAGCAGTTATTCATCCGGCCCGGGGGACAATGAGCAGTTCTTC.

This clonotype has ten or more counts. The rearrangement uses TRBV7-9 and TRBJ2-2; 10 bases agree with TRBD1. This CDR3 comprises 16 residues. Germline CDR1 and CDR2: SEHNR and FQNEAQ (reference sequence). V dropped 1 base and J dropped 5; count of bases not matched to a gene: 4. CDR3 amino acids: CASSLELGQGTGELFF. The CDR3 DNA reads as TGTGCCAGCAGCTTAGAATTGGGACAGGGGACCGGGGAGCTGTTTTTT.

This clonotype was detected ten times or more. The J gene is TRBJ2-2, the V gene TRBV5-1, with 8 bases fitting TRBD1. The CDR3 is 15 amino acids. V was pared by 1 base and J by 4 bases, with 3 bases of the junction left unmatched. Looked up from germline, CDR1 is SGHRS and CDR2 is YFSETQ. DNA for the CDR3: TGCGCCAGCAGCTTGCCGACAGGGGCCACCGGGGAGCTGTTTTTT. As protein: CASSLPTGATGELFF.

In its sample, this clonotype was seen many times. The genes are TRBV7-2 and TRBJ1-3; D not resolved. Trimming shortened V by 1 base and J by 0 bases, and 7 bases separated the two germline ends. Germline V gives CDR1 SGHTA, CDR2 FQGNSA. This CDR3 spans 15 amino acids. Here the CDR3 reads CASSLGVSSGNTIYF. The CDR3 DNA follows: TGTGCCAGCAGCTTAGGGGTCAGCTCTGGAAACACCATATATTTT. Using reference TRBV7-2 and TRBJ1-3 for the parts outside the CDR3, the full variable domain is GAGVSQSPSNKVTEKGKDVELRCDPISGHTALYWYRQSLGQGLEFLIYFQGNSAPDKSGLPSDRFSAERTGGSVSTLTIQRTQQEDSAVYLCASSLGVSSGNTIYFGEGSWLTVV.

This clonotype was recorded many times. This sequence joins TRBV13 and TRBJ2-3, with D perhaps matching TRBD1 or TRBD2 (5 bases each). CDR3 length: 15 residues. Germline V lookup: CDR1 PRHDT, CDR2 FYEKMQ (reference sequence). V was shortened by 2 bases and J by 2 bases, with 11 bases between the two germline ends. The CDR3 region has the DNA TGTGCCAGCAGCTTATTTGGGGGATCCACAGATACGCAGTATTTT. It is translated as CASSLFGGSTDTQYF. The full variable domain, its missing parts supplied by reference TRBV13 and TRBJ2-3, is AAGVIQSPRHLIKEKRETATLKCYPIPRHDTVYWYQQGPGQDPQFLISFYEKMQSDKGSIPDRFSAQQFSDYHSELNMSSLELGDSALYFCASSLFGGSTDTQYFGPGTRLTVL.

The chain has TRBV4-1 and TRBJ2-3; 14 bases map to TRBD2. Germline V gene sequence: CDR1 MGHRA, CDR2 YSYEKL. The CDR3 sequence is 16 residues long. J lost 5 bases, V lost 3 bases, and 4 bases had no gene match. In DNA form, the CDR3 reads TGCGCCAGCAGCCACCTGGGACTAGCGGGAGAAGATACGCAGTATTTT. It codes for CASSHLGLAGEDTQYF.

This clonotype was detected a few times. The chain links TRBV4-1 to TRBJ2-1; maybe TRBD1 (6 bases). The germline gives CDR1 MGHRA, CDR2 YSYEKL. V lost 3 bases and J lost 8, with 8 bases in between. The CDR3 covers 12 residues. The CDR3 nucleotides read TGCGCCAGCAGCCACAGGGGCGATGAGCAGTTCTTC. Translated, it gives CASSHRGDEQFF.

Many counts were recorded for this clonotype. For the CDR3, the DNA is TGCAGTGCCCCCCGTCCGACGGGAAGAGGGGAGACCCAGTACTTC. This encodes CSAPRPTGRGETQYF. This chain connects TRBV20-1 to TRBJ2-5, with a possible D match to TRBD2 (5 bases). This CDR3 has 15 residues. Trimming stripped 6 bases from V and 5 bases from J, with 22 bases between. CDR1 is DFQATT and CDR2 is SNEGSKA in the germline V gene (reference sequence).

This clonotype was recorded at least ten times. The chain links TRBV6-2 or TRBV6-3 to TRBJ2-1, with 13 positions matching TRBD2. This CDR3 is built from 15 residues. The germline CDR1 and CDR2 sequences are MNHEY and SVGEGT. V dropped 6 bases and J dropped 6; count of bases not matched to a gene: 5. The CDR3: CASSKLAGGTNEQFF. CDR3 nucleotides: TGTGCCAGCAGCAAACTAGCGGGAGGGACCAATGAGCAGTTCTTC.

CDR3 sequence reads: CASSTRLAGVAGELFF. The CDR3 DNA is TGTGCCAGTAGTACGCGACTAGCGGGAGTTGCCGGGGAGCTGTTTTTT. V is TRBV19 and J is TRBJ2-2, with 12 bases matching TRBD2. V lost 4 bases, J lost 6 bases, and 6 bases stayed unmatched. The CDR3 runs to 16 residues. Germline assignment: CDR1 LNHDA and CDR2 SQIVND (reference sequence).

The table lists this clonotype with many counts. The V and J genes are TRBV7-2 and TRBJ1-2, with 11 bases that match TRBD1. Trimming removed 5 bases from V and 4 bases from J; junction bases left unmatched: 6. Germline V gene lookup returns CDR1 SGHTA and CDR2 FQGNSA. The CDR3 runs to 15 residues. CDR3 sequence reads: CASSGRDRGVYGYTF. The DNA of the CDR3 is TGTGCCAGCAGCGGAAGGGACAGGGGGGTCTATGGCTACACCTTC.

The rearrangement joins TRBV2 to TRBJ2-3; a weak D match, TRBD2 (5 bases). CDR1 SNHLY and CDR2 FYNNEI come from the germline V gene. The CDR3 is 16 residues long. V lost 8 bases to trimming and J lost 2 bases, with 20 bases between them. The CDR3 DNA reads TGTGCCAGCGGAGGACTCAAATCGGGGTTCACAGATACGCAGTATTTT. It codes for CASGGLKSGFTDTQYF.

This clonotype was counted ten times or more. The chain couples TRBV11-2 to TRBJ2-7, with no clear D. CDR1 is SGHAT and CDR2 is FQNNGV in the germline V gene. There are 11 residues in the CDR3. Deletions cut 4 bases from V and 5 bases from J, with 6 bases between. CDR3 DNA sequence: TGTGCCAGCAGCTACCGAGACGAGCAGTACTTC. Residues: CASSYRDEQYF.

This clonotype was observed many times. The J gene is TRBJ1-4, the V gene TRBV27; the D is unclear. Germline V gene lookup returns CDR1 MNHEY and CDR2 SMNVEV (reference sequence). V was trimmed by 3 bases and J by 8 bases, leaving 4 bases between them. This CDR3 comprises 11 residues. The CDR3 here is CASSFPEKLFF. The CDR3 nucleotides read TGTGCCAGCAGTTTCCCGGAAAAACTGTTTTTT.

The chain joins TRBV11-1 to TRBJ2-2, with D maybe TRBD1 (6 bases). CDR3 size: 15 residues. The V end lost 5 bases, the J end lost 0 bases, and 10 bases lay between the germline ends. CDR1 SGHAT and CDR2 FQDESV come from the germline V gene (reference sequence). The CDR3 DNA sequence: TGTGCCAGCAGCCTACAGGGATCGAACACCGGGGAGCTGTTTTTT. Protein product: CASSLQGSNTGELFF. The full variable domain, in which reference TRBV11-1 and TRBJ2-2 provide the parts outside the CDR3, is EAEVAQSPRYKITEKSQAVAFWCDPISGHATLYWYRQILGQGPELLVQFQDESVVDDSQLPKDRFSAERLKGVDSTLKIQPAELGDSAMYLCASSLQGSNTGELFFGEGSRLTVL.

There are many counts of this clonotype. The chain combines TRBV20-1 with TRBJ2-1; 9 nucleotides match TRBD2. V dropped 6 bases and J dropped 4; count of bases not matched to a gene: 10. The CDR3 loop spans 15 amino acids. In germline, CDR1 is DFQATT, CDR2 SNEGSKA (reference sequence). CDR3 amino acids: CSAPEASGKYNEQFF. The CDR3 DNA is TGCAGTGCCCCTGAGGCTAGCGGGAAATACAATGAGCAGTTCTTC.

V usage is TRBV14 and J usage is TRBJ2-5; D possibly corresponds to TRBD1 (6 bases). Trimming took 5 bases from V and 7 from J, leaving 14 bases between them. CDR3 length: 13 amino acids. Germline-derived CDR1 and CDR2 are SGHDN and FVKESK. In nucleotides, the CDR3 is TGTGCCAGCAGCGCCCGGGACATGGGGACCCAGTACTTC. Encoded protein: CASSARDMGTQYF.

The chain recombines TRBV12-3 or TRBV12-4 with TRBJ1-6, with D tentatively TRBD1 (6 bases). V was trimmed by 11 bases and J by 8 bases, leaving 16 bases between them. This CDR3 is built from 13 residues. The CDR3 sequence: CASNRAGDSPLHF. The CDR3 DNA is TGTGCCTCAAACAGGGCAGGAGATTCACCCCTCCACTTT.

In its sample, this clonotype was seen many times. The J gene is TRBJ2-2, the V gene TRBV20-1, with 9 nucleotides matching TRBD2. The V gene's germline CDR1 is DFQATT and CDR2 SNEGSKA (reference sequence). V trimming: 5 bases; J trimming: 4 bases; junction bases outside the gene matches: 5. This CDR3 region has 14 residues. The CDR3 nucleotides are TGCAGTGCTCCTTCTAGCGGGGCCACCGGGGAGCTGTTTTTT. It specifies CSAPSSGATGELFF.

The genes are TRBV5-4 and TRBJ2-3; 8 nucleotides line up with TRBD2. The germline gives CDR1 SGHNT, CDR2 YYREEE (reference sequence). J lost 4 bases, V lost 0 bases, and 4 bases had no gene match. The CDR3 has 15 amino acids. The CDR3 sequence: CASSLAGGLADTQYF. The CDR3 DNA is TGTGCCAGCAGCTTGGCGGGGGGGCTGGCAGATACGCAGTATTTT.

This clonotype turned up a few times. The rearrangement links TRBV12-3 or TRBV12-4 to TRBJ1-6, with D possibly TRBD1 on 5 matching bases. The CDR3 extends over 16 amino acids. V lost 1 base to trimming and J lost 8 bases, with 15 bases between them. CDR3 DNA sequence: TGTGCCAGCAGTTTAGAGCGAGGGGAGTCGGATTCACCCCTCCACTTT. Encoded protein: CASSLERGESDSPLHF.